What follows describes a single T cell receptor beta chain. Germline CDR1 and CDR2: MNHEY and SMNVEV (reference sequence). The V and J ends lost 7 bases and 4 bases, in that order; junction bases with no gene match: 13. The CDR3 is 15 residues long. These data belong to a study of blood T cell repertoires in COVID-19. Study-wide context: COVID-19 samples from acute and convalescent phases originated in the United States, Italy and Spain. PBMCs, B-cell-depleted T cells, or T cells provided the cDNA or gDNA that made up the material.

The data were produced by immunoSEQ multiplex PCR, yet TCRdb's version contains in-frame clones alone and is incomplete. The sample yields about 170,000 clones, about 80% seen once. The sequenced sample was peripheral blood. The receptor was derived from a man in his sixties or seventies with active or convalescent COVID-19. The rearrangement joins TRBV27 to TRBJ2-7, with TRBD1 matching over 7 bases. CDR3 sequence (DNA): TGTGCCAGCACCCACCTCTACAGGGGCTTGTACGAGCAGTACTTC. Translated, it gives CASTHLYRGLYEQYF.